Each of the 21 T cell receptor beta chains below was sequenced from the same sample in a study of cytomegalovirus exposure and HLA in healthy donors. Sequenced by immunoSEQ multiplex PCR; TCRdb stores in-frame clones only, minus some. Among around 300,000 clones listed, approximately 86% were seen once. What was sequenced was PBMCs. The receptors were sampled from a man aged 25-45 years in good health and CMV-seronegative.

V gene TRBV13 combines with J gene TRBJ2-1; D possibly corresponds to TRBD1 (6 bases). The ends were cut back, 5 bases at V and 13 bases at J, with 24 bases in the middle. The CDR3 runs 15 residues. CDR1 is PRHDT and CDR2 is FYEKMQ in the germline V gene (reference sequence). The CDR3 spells CASSTRRDTLIGQFF. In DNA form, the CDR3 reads TGTGCCAGCAGCACACGCCGGGACACGCTAATAGGCCAGTTCTTC.

The CDR3 sequence: CASSKPEQGGNNSPLHF. The CDR3 bases are TGTGCCAGCAGCAAACCCGAACAGGGTGGGAATAATTCACCCCTCCACTTT. The chain couples TRBV21-1 to TRBJ1-6; the table calls TRBD1, which could not be checked here. TRBV21-1 is given as a pseudogene. This CDR3 region has 17 residues.

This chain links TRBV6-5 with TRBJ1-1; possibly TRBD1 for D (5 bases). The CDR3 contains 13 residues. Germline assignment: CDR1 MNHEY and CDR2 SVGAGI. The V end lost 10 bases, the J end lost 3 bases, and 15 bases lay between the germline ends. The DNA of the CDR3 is TGTGCCACCTCGTACAGGACCGACACTGAAGCTTTCTTT. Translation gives CATSYRTDTEAFF.

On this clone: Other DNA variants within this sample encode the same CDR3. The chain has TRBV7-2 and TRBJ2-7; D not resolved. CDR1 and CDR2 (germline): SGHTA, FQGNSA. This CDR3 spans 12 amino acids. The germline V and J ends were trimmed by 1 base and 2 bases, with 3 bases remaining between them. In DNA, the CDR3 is TGTGCCAGCAGCTTAGGAGCCTACGAGCAGTACTTC. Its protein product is CASSLGAYEQYF.

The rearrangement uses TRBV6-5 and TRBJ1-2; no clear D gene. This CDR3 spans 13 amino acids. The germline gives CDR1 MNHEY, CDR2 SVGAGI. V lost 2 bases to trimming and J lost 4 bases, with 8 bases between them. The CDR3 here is CASSYREGYGYTF. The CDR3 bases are TGTGCCAGCAGTTACAGGGAGGGCTATGGCTACACCTTC.

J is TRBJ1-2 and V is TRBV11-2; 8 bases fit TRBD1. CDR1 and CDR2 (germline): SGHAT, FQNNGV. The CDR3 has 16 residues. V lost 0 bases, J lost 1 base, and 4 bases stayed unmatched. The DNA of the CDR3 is TGTGCCAGCAGCTTAGACCGGACAGGGATTAACTATGGCTACACCTTC. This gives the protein CASSLDRTGINYGYTF.

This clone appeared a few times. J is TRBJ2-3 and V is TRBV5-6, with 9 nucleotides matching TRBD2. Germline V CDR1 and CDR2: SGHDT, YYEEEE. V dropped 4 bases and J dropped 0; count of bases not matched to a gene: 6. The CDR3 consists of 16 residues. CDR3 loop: CASSPIAGASTDTQYF. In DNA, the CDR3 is TGTGCCAGCAGCCCAATAGCGGGGGCCAGCACAGATACGCAGTATTTT.

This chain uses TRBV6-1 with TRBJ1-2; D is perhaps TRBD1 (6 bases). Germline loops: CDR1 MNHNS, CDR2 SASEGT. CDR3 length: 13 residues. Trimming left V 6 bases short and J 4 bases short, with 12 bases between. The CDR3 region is CASRPDRFYGYTF. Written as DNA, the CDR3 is TGTGCCAGCAGACCGGACAGATTCTATGGCTACACCTTC.

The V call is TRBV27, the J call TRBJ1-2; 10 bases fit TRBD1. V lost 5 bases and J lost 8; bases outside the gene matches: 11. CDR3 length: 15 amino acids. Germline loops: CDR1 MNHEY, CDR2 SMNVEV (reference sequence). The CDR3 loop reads CASSLQGTGARGYTF. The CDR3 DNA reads TGTGCCAGCAGTCTCCAAGGGACAGGGGCCAGGGGCTACACCTTC.

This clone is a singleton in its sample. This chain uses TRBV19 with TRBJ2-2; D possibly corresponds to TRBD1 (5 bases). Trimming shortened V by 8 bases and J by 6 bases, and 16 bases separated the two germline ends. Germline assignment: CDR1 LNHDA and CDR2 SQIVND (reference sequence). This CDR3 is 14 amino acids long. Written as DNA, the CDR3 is TGTGCCAGTTTGGCGACAGAGACATCCGGGGAGCTGTTTTTT. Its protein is CASLATETSGELFF.

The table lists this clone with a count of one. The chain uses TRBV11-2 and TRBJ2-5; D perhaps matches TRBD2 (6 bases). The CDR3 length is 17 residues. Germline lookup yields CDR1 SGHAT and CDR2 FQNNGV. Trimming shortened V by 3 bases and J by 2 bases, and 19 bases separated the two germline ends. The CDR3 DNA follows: TGTGCCAGCAGCTTTAGAGGGATTTTAGCGGTTCAAGAGACCCAGTACTTC. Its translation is CASSFRGILAVQETQYF. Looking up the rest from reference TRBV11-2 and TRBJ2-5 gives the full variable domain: EAGVAQSPRYKIIEKRQSVAFWCNPISGHATLYWYQQILGQGPKLLIQFQNNGVVDDSQLPKDRFSAERLKGVDSTLKIQPAKLEDSAVYLCASSFRGILAVQETQYFGPGTRLLVL.

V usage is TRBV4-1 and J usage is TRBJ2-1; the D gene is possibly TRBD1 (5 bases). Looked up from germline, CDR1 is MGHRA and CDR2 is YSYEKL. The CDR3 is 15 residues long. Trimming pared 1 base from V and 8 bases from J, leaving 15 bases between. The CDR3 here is CASSQVVGVMDEQFF. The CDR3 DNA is TGCGCCAGCAGCCAAGTTGTAGGGGTTATGGATGAGCAGTTCTTC.

CDR3 in amino acids: CASSSQWNYEQYF. The CDR3 region has the DNA TGTGCCAGCAGTTCACAGTGGAACTACGAGCAGTACTTC. The V and J genes are TRBV6-6 and TRBJ2-7; D is uncertain. V dropped 4 bases and J dropped 3 bases, with 10 bases sitting between them. Germline CDR1 is MNHNY and CDR2 is SVGAGI (reference sequence). The CDR3 is 13 amino acids.

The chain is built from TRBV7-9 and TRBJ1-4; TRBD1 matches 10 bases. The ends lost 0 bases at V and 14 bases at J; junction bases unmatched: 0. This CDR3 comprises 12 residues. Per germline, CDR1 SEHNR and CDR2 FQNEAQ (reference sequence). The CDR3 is CASSLAGQGLFF. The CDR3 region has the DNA TGTGCCAGCAGCTTAGCGGGACAGGGGCTGTTTTTT.

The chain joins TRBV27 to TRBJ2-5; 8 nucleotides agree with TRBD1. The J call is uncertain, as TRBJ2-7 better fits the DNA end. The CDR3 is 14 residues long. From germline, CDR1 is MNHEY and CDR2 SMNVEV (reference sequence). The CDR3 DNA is TGTGCCAGCAGTTTATATGGACAGGGCTACGAGCAGTACTTC. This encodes CASSLYGQGYEQYF.

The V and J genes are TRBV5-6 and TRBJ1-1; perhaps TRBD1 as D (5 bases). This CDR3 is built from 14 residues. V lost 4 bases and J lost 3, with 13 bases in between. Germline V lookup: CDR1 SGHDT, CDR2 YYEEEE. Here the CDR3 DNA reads TGTGCCAGCAGCAGGTGGGGCAGGGACACTGAAGCTTTCTTT. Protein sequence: CASSRWGRDTEAFF. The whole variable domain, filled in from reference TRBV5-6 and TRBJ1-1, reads DAGVTQSPTHLIKTRGQQVTLRCSPKSGHDTVSWYQQALGQGPQFIFQYYEEEERQRGNFPDRFSGHQFPNYSSELNVNALLLGDSALYLCASSRWGRDTEAFFGQGTRLTVV.

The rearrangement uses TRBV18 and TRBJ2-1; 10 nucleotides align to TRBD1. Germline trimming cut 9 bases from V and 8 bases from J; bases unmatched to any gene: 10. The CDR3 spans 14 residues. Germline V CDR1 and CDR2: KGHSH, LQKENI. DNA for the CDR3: TGTGCCAGACCAGGACAGGGGGAACGTCATGAGCAGTTCTTC. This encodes CARPGQGERHEQFF.

CDR3 DNA sequence: TGTGCCAGCAGATTATTCCGGGACAGCTATAGCAATCAGCCCCAGCATTTT. This encodes CASRLFRDSYSNQPQHF. This chain links TRBV2 with TRBJ1-5; TRBD1 matches 7 bases. This CDR3 has 17 residues. V trimming: 6 bases; J trimming: 0 bases; junction bases outside the gene matches: 11. The germline CDR1 and CDR2 sequences are SNHLY and FYNNEI. Full variable domain (outside the CDR3, taken from reference TRBV2 and TRBJ1-5): EPEVTQTPSHQVTQMGQEVILRCVPISNHLYFYWYRQILGQKVEFLVSFYNNEISEKSEIFDDQFSVERPDGSNFTLKIRSTKLEDSAMYFCASRLFRDSYSNQPQHFGDGTRLSIL.

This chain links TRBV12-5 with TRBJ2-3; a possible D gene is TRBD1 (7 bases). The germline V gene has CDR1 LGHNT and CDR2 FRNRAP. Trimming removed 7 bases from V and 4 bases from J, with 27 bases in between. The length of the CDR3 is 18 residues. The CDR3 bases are TGTGCTAGTGCCCGTCATAGGGGGCTAGCGATTGTTCCAGATACGCAGTATTTT. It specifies CASARHRGLAIVPDTQYF.

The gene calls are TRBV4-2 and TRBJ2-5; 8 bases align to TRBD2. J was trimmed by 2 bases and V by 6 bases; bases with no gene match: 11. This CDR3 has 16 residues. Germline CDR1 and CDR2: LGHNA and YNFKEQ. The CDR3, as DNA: TGTGCCAGCAGTCAAATAAGCGGGGGTATACAAGAGACCCAGTACTTC. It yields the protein CASSQISGGIQETQYF.

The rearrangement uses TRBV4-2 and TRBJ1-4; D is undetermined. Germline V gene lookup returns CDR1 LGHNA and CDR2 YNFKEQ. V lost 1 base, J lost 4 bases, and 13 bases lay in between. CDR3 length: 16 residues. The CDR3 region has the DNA TGTGCCAGCAGCCAAGGAAGACTGCCCGATAATGAAAAACTGTTTTTT. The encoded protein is CASSQGRLPDNEKLFF.